The source of this T cell receptor beta chain is a study of cytomegalovirus exposure and HLA in healthy donors (dated 2017 in TCRdb). Context from the whole study: An earlier analysis of roughly 630 of the donors reported 276 Gb of sequence data and approximately 110 million unique TCR beta sequences from about 180 million T cells. Roughly 310 gigabases of sequencing data and tens of millions of unique TCR sequences were included in an early release covering roughly 600 HLA-typed donors. Of the roughly 400 genotyped donors, over 80% were placed in the genetic ancestry cluster associated with self-reported Caucasian donors. The aim of the study was to test whether cataloging public T cell receptors could identify signatures of past pathogen exposure. The study profiled the T cell repertoires of 500 to 800 subjects by immunosequencing and related them to cytomegalovirus serostatus. Along with the 666-subject first cohort, a separate validation cohort of around 120 different subjects was used. High-throughput TCR immunosequencing, statistical association of individual TCRs with disease status, and machine learning were combined to predict cytomegalovirus infection status. A later analysis re-examined previously published TCR beta repertoires from just over 650 donors and added high-resolution HLA genotyping to investigate patterns of TCR occurrence. Rather than using new phenotypic data, the later analysis identified candidate immune exposures from TCR beta sequences and from how often those sequences occurred across donors. In an earlier analysis of about 590 of the donors, high-throughput TCR beta sequencing was used to judge whether each TCR beta V gene segment behaved as functional or pseudogenic. Donor age, sex, ethnicity and CMV serostatus were compiled together with the repertoire data. A later genetic analysis took genome-wide SNP genotypes for about 55% of the roughly 670 donors and used that subset as a discovery cohort. Every discovery cohort repertoire had been produced on one sequencing platform. Class I and class II HLA loci were covered by the typing at four-digit resolution. The number of typed donors differed by locus: roughly 620-640 for A, B, C, DRB1 and DQB1; some 500 for DQA1; 606 for DPA1; and 450 to 480 for DPB1. Roughly five DR-DQ haplotypes were handled as single units for association and clustering, since linkage in the cohort was strong. Among almost 400 genotyped donors of the cohort, an average of approximately 240,000 unique TCR beta nucleotide sequences were sequenced per donor, around 20% of them non-productive. The study at large found these results: Specific HLA alleles were associated with more than 15,000 TCR beta sequences at a false discovery rate of 0.05 in a later analysis. Correlated functional status among segregating V segments might be attributable to linkage disequilibrium, but an unknown experimental factor could not be ruled out. Because the 87-base-pair reads could not distinguish some IMGT-functional V segments, including TRBV6-2 and TRBV6-3, those segments were excluded. The cohort was sequenced for TCR beta chains only, and without alpha or paired-chain data the features that could be detected were limited. In both the original and validation cohorts, the classifier was reported to diagnose cytomegalovirus status with high specificity and sensitivity. In a later analysis, HLA-associated TCR beta chains showed more clonal expansion and lower generation probabilities than non-associated chains that were equally common. The sequencing pipeline was judged likely to have produced a cluster of highly shared sequence variants as a technical artifact. A further reported finding was that TCR beta sequences accurately predicted the HLA-A and HLA-B alleles for most subjects in the first cohort. Sequencing depth was assumed to be roughly uniform across donors in the presence/absence analyses, though that assumption may not hold. In an earlier analysis of about 600 of the donors, most TCR beta V segments appeared in productive rearrangements about 87% or about 30% of the time, broadly matching IMGT annotations. Assigning TCR associations to individual alleles was difficult when HLA alleles, especially DR and DQ, strongly co-occurred. In vitro tests confirmed that a few of the cytomegalovirus-associated TCR beta chains recognize cytomegalovirus antigens. It was suggested by the authors that the approach could potentially be generalized to other disease states and immunological phenotypes. While some public TCRs were present in many individuals, most TCR sequences turned up only very rarely across donors. According to a later analysis, most CMV-associated TCR beta chains appeared to be HLA-restricted, and the HLA associations seemed to be driven largely by CMV exposure. Because some donors lacked HLA typing at each locus, the association tests relied only on the typed subset. Because counts were too low, seventeen rarely observed V segments, including chromosome 9 orphons, were excluded from the earlier analysis of around 640 of the donors. For the cohort, immune exposure information was limited to CMV serostatus. V-gene and J-gene trimming of TCR beta chains was associated with a missense DCLRE1C variant in a later genetic analysis, and the association was replicated in an independent cohort. According to a later analysis, parvovirus B19, influenza, CMV and Epstein-Barr virus appeared linked to several top co-occurrence clusters. A later genetic analysis reported fewer N-insertions in productive TCRs among donors in an Asian-associated ancestry cluster than the roughly 620-donor mean. In the study, around 150 TCR beta chains were listed as associated with cytomegalovirus. In a later analysis, TCR association rates were found to vary across HLA loci, with the most associated TCRs seen for DRB1 alleles and the fewest for HLA-C alleles.

The cohort consisted of approximately 670 healthy bone marrow donors. All cohort members were sampled while nominally healthy, although unrecorded immune exposures were likely present. The donor tested CMV seronegative and was one of the 352 seronegative cohort members. A peripheral blood sample was provided by each donor, and peripheral blood mononuclear cells were used for TCR beta sequencing. The Qiagen DNeasy Blood Extraction Kit was used to extract genomic DNA from the blood cell samples. As for this clone: Its antigen remains undetermined. No quality values exist for individual bases; no much larger clone is one base distant.

The library came from the immunoSEQ multiplex PCR assay. A mixture of 60 forward primers for TCR Vbeta segments and 13 reverse primers for TCR Jbeta segments was used in the multiplex PCR. The CDR3 region of rearranged TCR beta genes was amplified from genomic DNA by a multiplex PCR assay. Amplified TCR beta libraries were sequenced as 87-base-pair reads on the Illumina HiSeq System. In the original analysis: A later analysis counted about 76 million unique TCR beta chains across the approximately 700 repertoires, and some 11 million of these chains were shared by at least two donors. Raw reads were error-corrected and collapsed into unique sequences by a nearest-neighbor algorithm in which closely related sequences were merged to remove PCR and sequencing errors. Alignment of CDR3 sequences to IMGT reference sequences was used to assign V, D and J gene segments. For a sequence to be retained, at least a six-nucleotide match to both a V gene segment and a J gene segment was required. A rearrangement counted as productive if the CDR3 had no stop codons and remained in frame with V and J, and every other rearrangement counted as non-productive. Following IMGT convention, CDR3 was defined as the stretch from the second conserved V-encoded cysteine to the conserved J-encoded phenylalanine. The earlier analysis of roughly 590 of the donors excluded any sequence lacking an unambiguous match to a single V gene segment. An earlier analysis of 500 to 600 of the donors classified V segments as functional when productive rearrangements were above 56.7% and as segregating when the standard deviation between donors was above 5%. A statistical classification framework was built for diagnosing cytomegalovirus status from the catalog of TCR beta chain sequences. In a later analysis, TCR nucleotide sequences were compared against IMGT/GENE-DB human TR gene sequences so that V and J genes could be assigned. A later analysis assigned CDR3 sequences and most-parsimonious VDJ recombination scenarios with the TCRdist pipeline. In a later analysis, every TCR beta chain was defined by the combination of its CDR3 amino acid sequence and its V-gene family, and reads without a unique V-gene family were dropped. A later analysis removed 500 to 600 highly shared, low-generation-probability nucleotide sequences to deal with suspected cross-contamination and a sequencing artifact. A later analysis calculated a clonal expansion index for each public chain from normalized within-repertoire ranks of inferred template counts. A later analysis computed generation probabilities with a VDJ recombination model fitted to out-of-frame rearrangements, and checked the results against IGoR. A later analysis scored TCR-TCR, TCR-HLA and TCR-CMV co-occurrence with hypergeometric tests, applying a repertoire-size bias correction to TCR pairs. In a later analysis, false discovery rates were estimated by permuting HLA or CMV assignments 20 times. A later analysis grouped co-occurring TCRs with DBSCAN, adding TCRdist sequence similarity when clustering within HLA-allele-positive subsets. Co-occurrence clustering excluded repertoires with fewer than 30,000 or more than 120,000 public chains, plus five with anomalous nucleotide sharing. This immuneACCESS table, as held by TCRdb, lists in-frame sequences with V and J called but not all clones. Of the missing ones, under half trace to an unresolved V gene in checked studies; the others have no known cause. D and trimming were read from the DNA, whereas the V and J calls and clone size are those reported in that table. The sample records around 200,000 clones, about 81% of which are singletons. 2.7% of the sample lies in the top ten.

V is pruned by 5 bases and J by 2 bases, leaving 12 bases of the junction without a gene match. Looking up the germline V gene yields CDR1 SGHTA and CDR2 FQGNSA. Taken from cysteine to phenylalanine, the CDR3 has 16 residues. Only CDR3 DNA remains: 48 bases, in frame from the first base. Recombination joined TRBV7-2 with TRBJ2-7, and TRBD2 matches 7 of the central bases. The TCR comes from a woman aged 40-49 years in good health and CMV-seronegative. Sequencing was done on a sample of PBMCs. The CDR3 reads CASSPWSAGVPYEQYF. The base sequence is TGTGCCAGCAGCCCGTGGTCGGCGGGAGTCCCCTACGAGCAGTACTTC.